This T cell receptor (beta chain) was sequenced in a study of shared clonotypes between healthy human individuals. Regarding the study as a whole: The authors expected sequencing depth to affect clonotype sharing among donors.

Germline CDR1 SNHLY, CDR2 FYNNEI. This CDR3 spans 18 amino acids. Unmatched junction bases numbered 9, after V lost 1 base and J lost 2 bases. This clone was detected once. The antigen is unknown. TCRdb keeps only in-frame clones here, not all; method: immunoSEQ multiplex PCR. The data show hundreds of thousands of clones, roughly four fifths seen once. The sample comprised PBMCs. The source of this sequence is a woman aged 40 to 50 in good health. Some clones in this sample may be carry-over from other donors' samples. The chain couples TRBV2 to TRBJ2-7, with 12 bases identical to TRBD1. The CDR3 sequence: CASSEVGQGATNPYEQYF. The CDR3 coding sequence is TGTGCCAGCAGTGAAGTGGGACAGGGGGCGACCAATCCCTACGAGCAGTACTTC.